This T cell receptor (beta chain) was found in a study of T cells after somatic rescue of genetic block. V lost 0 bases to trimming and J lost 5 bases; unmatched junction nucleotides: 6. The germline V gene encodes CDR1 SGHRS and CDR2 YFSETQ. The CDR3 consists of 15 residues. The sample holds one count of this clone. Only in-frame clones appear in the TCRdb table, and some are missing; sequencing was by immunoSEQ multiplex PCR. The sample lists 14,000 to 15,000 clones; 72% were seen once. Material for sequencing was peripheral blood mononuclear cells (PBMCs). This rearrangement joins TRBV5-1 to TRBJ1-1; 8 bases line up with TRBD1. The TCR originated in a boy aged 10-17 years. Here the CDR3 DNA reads TGCGCCAGCAGCTTGGCGCAGGGGGCTGTTACTGAAGCTTTCTTT. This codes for CASSLAQGAVTEAFF.